The rows below give T cell receptor beta chains drawn from one sample of a study of T cells in Graves' hyperthyroidism and ophthalmopathy. TCRdb reprocessed the multiplex PCR reads with MiXCR, giving one entry per CDR3 protein. Seen here are around 620,000 distinct CDR3 sequences, 15% to 20% observed once, and the top ten hold around 4%. The specimen was blood. Receptors originate from a woman aged 25 to 39 with Graves' hyperthyroidism. Each CDR3 is given with its conserved first and last residue. D genes are given only for firm matches. Not every row has a clone size; where given, it reads once, few, many or a size class.

TRBV10-3	.	many	TRBJ1-1	CAIQGRGRRTEAFF	TGTGCCATCCAAGGCCGGGGGCGGCGAACTGAAGCTTTCTTT
TRBV7-9	.	many	TRBJ2-7	CASSLAQGPAYEQYF	TGTGCCAGCAGCCTCGCCCAGGGTCCCGCCTACGAGCAGTACTTC
TRBV7-9	TRBD1	.	TRBJ2-1	CASSQGSDYRGPNEQFF	TGCGCCAGCAGCCAAGGGTCAGACTACAGGGGGCCGAATGAGCAGTTCTTC
TRBV3-1	.	many	TRBJ1-4	CASSNLGHEKLFF	TGTGCCAGCAGCAATCTAGGTCACGAAAAACTGTTTTTT
TRBV7-3	.	many	TRBJ1-5	CASAKGFNQPQHF	TGTGCCAGCGCGAAGGGCTTCAATCAGCCCCAGCATTTT
TRBV4-3	.	.	TRBJ2-5	CASSQGWDTTWETQYF	TGCGCCAGCAGCCAAGGTTGGGATACAACGTGGGAGACCCAGTACTTC
TRBV6-2/TRBV6-3	TRBD1	.	TRBJ2-7	CASSDGDRGSYEQYF	TGTGCCAGCAGTGACGGGGACAGGGGTTCTTACGAGCAGTACTTC
TRBV11-2	TRBD1	many	TRBJ2-5	CASSPPYRGPQETQYF	TGTGCCAGCAGCCCCCCATACAGGGGGCCCCAAGAGACCCAGTACTTC
TRBV6-5	.	.	TRBJ1-1	CASSYPPTAAEAFF	TGTGCCAGCAGTTACCCCCCGACGGCCGCTGAAGCTTTCTTT
TRBV6-1	.	many	TRBJ1-2	CASSRGLANYGYTF	TGTGCCAGCAGCCGCGGATTAGCTAACTATGGCTACACCTTC
TRBV5-8	TRBD1	many	TRBJ1-1	CASSMPGQMNTEAFF	TGTGCCAGCAGCATGCCGGGACAGATGAACACTGAAGCTTTCTTT
TRBV6-5	TRBD2	many	TRBJ2-2	CASSYGRASGELFF	TGTGCCAGCAGTTACGGGAGGGCATCCGGGGAGCTGTTTTTT
TRBV6-5	.	few	TRBJ2-1	CASSYEGSPYNEQFF	TGTGCCAGCAGTTACGAGGGGAGCCCGTACAATGAGCAGTTCTTC
TRBV9	.	few	TRBJ2-3	CASSTSFDMGTDTQYF	TGTGCCAGCAGCACCTCGTTTGACATGGGCACAGATACGCAGTATTTT
TRBV19	TRBD1	few	TRBJ2-1	CASSIGTGNEQFF	TGTGCCAGTAGTATAGGGACAGGCAATGAGCAGTTCTTC
TRBV19	.	once	TRBJ1-2	CASTSLNYGYTF	TGTGCCAGTACATCTCTCAACTATGGCTACACCTTC
TRBV6-1	TRBD1	few	TRBJ1-6	CATRTGVNNSPLHF	TGTGCCACCCGGACAGGGGTAAATAATTCACCCCTCCACTTT
TRBV6-5	.	many	TRBJ2-7	CASSYRVSYEQYF	TGTGCCAGCAGTTACAGGGTCTCCTACGAGCAGTACTTC
TRBV18	TRBD1	many	TRBJ1-2	CASSPPGQGYTF	TGTGCCAGCTCACCACCGGGACAGGGCTACACCTTC
TRBV7-9	.	many	TRBJ1-2	CASSLGAAFNYGYTF	TGTGCCAGCAGCTTAGGGGCAGCATTTAACTATGGCTACACCTTC
TRBV24-1	TRBD2	few	TRBJ2-3	CATSAAGGMLGTDTQYF	TGTGCCACCAGTGCAGCGGGAGGGATGCTCGGCACAGATACGCAGTATTTT
TRBV11-2	TRBD2	many	TRBJ2-3	CASSLVAASGGDTQYF	TGTGCCAGCAGCTTAGTGGCAGCGAGCGGGGGAGATACGCAGTATTTT
TRBV18	.	few	TRBJ1-3	CASSPPRQASGNTIYF	TGTGCCAGCTCACCCCCCCGACAGGCCTCTGGAAACACCATATATTTT
TRBV20-1	TRBD1	many	TRBJ1-5	CSARTGGFSNQPQHF	TGCAGTGCTAGGACAGGGGGTTTCAGCAATCAGCCCCAGCATTTT
TRBV9	.	few	TRBJ2-7	CASSVGRNPSYEQYF	TGTGCCAGCAGCGTAGGTCGCAACCCATCCTACGAGCAGTACTTC
TRBV6-6	TRBD2	many	TRBJ2-1	CASSYSTSGYNEQFF	TGTGCCAGCAGTTACTCGACTAGCGGCTACAATGAGCAGTTCTTC
TRBV20-1	TRBD2	few	TRBJ2-7	CSARDQGTSRSEQYF	TGCAGTGCTAGAGATCAGGGGACTAGCAGGTCCGAGCAGTACTTC
TRBV5-1	TRBD2	.	TRBJ2-3	CASSKGLAGTDTQYF	TGCGCCAGCAGCAAGGGACTAGCGGGAACAGATACGCAGTATTTT
TRBV4-1	.	.	TRBJ2-7	CASSQGQRGAYEQYF	TGCGCCAGCAGCCAAGGGCAAAGGGGGGCCTACGAGCAGTACTTC
TRBV28	.	many	TRBJ2-7	CASSFGTQEVCEQYF	TGTGCCAGCAGTTTCGGGACACAGGAAGTGTGCGAGCAGTACTTC
TRBV30	.	few	TRBJ1-5	CAWSAMTDQPQHF	TGTGCCTGGAGTGCGATGACTGATCAGCCCCAGCATTTT
TRBV7-6	.	few	TRBJ2-5	CASSLLRTANRETQYF	TGTGCCAGCAGCCTACTCAGGACAGCTAATCGGGAGACCCAGTACTTC
TRBV18	TRBD1	many	TRBJ2-1	CASSPRTGNDEQFF	TGTGCCAGCTCACCCCGGACAGGGAACGATGAGCAGTTCTTC
TRBV25-1	.	.	TRBJ1-2	CASSGGARIEGYTF	TGTGCCAGCAGTGGGGGGGCGCGGATCGAAGGCTACACCTTC
TRBV6-5	.	few	TRBJ2-1	CASSYRRDYNEQFF	TGTGCCAGCAGTTACCGCCGGGATTACAATGAGCAGTTCTTC
TRBV28	.	few	TRBJ2-7	CASSLFRDYEQYF	TGTGCCAGCAGTTTATTCCGGGACTACGAGCAGTACTTC
TRBV5-1	.	.	TRBJ2-2	CASSRNLFTNTGELFF	TGCGCCAGCAGCCGGAACCTATTCACGAACACCGGGGAGCTGTTTTTT
TRBV7-3	.	many	TRBJ2-7	CASSLTLASEQYF	TGTGCCAGCAGCTTAACGTTGGCTTCCGAGCAGTACTTC
TRBV2	TRBD1	many	TRBJ1-1	CASKTGGRVTEAFF	TGTGCCAGTAAGACAGGGGGCCGGGTCACTGAAGCTTTCTTT
TRBV20-1	TRBD2	once	TRBJ2-1	CSAISIPGLAGFDSYNEQLF	TGCAGTGCTATATCTATCCCGGGACTAGCGGGATTCGACTCCTACAATGAGCAGCTCTTC
TRBV15	.	few	TRBJ2-7	CATSSARSDYEQYF	TGTGCCACCAGCAGCGCAAGGTCTGACTACGAGCAGTACTTC
TRBV28	.	many	TRBJ1-1	CASSFIREAFF	TGTGCCAGCAGTTTTATCCGTGAAGCTTTCTTT
TRBV29-1	TRBD2	.	TRBJ2-1	CSVAGTSGRPYDEQFF	TGCAGCGTTGCTGGGACTAGCGGACGGCCCTACGATGAGCAGTTCTTC
TRBV20-1	TRBD2	once	TRBJ2-1	CSATPGLAGSPGQFF	TGCAGTGCAACCCCGGGACTAGCGGGATCCCCGGGCCAGTTCTTC
TRBV19	.	few	TRBJ2-7	CASSMGETEQYF	TGTGCCAGTAGTATGGGAGAGACCGAGCAGTACTTC
TRBV13	.	.	TRBJ1-5	CASSLGGPSGQPQHF	TGTGCCAGCAGCTTAGGGGGGCCAAGCGGTCAGCCCCAGCATTTT
TRBV12-3/TRBV12-4	TRBD2	few	TRBJ2-2	CASFSGLSGSTGELFF	TGTGCCAGCTTTTCTGGCCTAAGCGGGAGCACCGGGGAGCTGTTTTTT
TRBV18	TRBD1	.	TRBJ1-4	CASSSGTDNEKLFF	TGTGCCAGCTCCTCCGGGACAGATAATGAAAAACTGTTTTTT
TRBV7-2	.	many	TRBJ1-1	CASTPGSGVAEAFF	TGTGCCAGCACCCCGGGGAGCGGCGTCGCTGAAGCTTTCTTT